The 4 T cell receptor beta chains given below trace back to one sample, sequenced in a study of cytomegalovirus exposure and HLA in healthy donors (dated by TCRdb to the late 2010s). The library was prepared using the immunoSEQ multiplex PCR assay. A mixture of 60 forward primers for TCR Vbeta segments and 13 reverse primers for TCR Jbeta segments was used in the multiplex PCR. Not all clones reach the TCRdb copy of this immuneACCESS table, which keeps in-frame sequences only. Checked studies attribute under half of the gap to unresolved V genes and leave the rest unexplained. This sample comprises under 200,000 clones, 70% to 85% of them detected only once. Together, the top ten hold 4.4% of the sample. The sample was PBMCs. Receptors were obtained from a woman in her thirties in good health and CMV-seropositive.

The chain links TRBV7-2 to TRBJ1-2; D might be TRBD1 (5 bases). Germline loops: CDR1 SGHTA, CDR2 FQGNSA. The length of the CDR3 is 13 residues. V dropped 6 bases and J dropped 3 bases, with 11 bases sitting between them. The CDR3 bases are TGTGCCAGCAGACAAGACAGTTACTATGGCTACACCTTC. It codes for CASRQDSYYGYTF.

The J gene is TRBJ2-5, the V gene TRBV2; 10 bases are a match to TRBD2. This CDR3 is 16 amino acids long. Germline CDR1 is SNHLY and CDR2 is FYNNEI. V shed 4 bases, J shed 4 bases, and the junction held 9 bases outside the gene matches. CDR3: CASSGRAGGDLETQYF. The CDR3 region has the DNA TGTGCCAGCAGTGGAAGAGCGGGAGGGGATTTAGAGACCCAGTACTTC.

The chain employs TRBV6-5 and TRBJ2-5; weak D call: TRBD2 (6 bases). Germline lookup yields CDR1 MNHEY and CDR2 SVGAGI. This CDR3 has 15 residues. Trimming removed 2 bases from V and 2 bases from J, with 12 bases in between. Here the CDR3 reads CASSYGGTAQETQYF. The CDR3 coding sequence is TGTGCCAGCAGTTACGGAGGGACGGCACAAGAGACCCAGTACTTC.

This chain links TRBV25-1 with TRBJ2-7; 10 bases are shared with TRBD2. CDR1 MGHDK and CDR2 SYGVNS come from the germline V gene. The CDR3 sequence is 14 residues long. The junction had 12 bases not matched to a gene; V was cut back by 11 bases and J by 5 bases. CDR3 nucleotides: TGTGCCTCACTGGCTAGCGGGAGTCTCAACGAGCAGTACTTC. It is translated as CASLASGSLNEQYF.